A selection of T cell receptor beta chains follows, all from one sample in a study of blood T cell repertoires in COVID-19. The data were produced by immunoSEQ multiplex PCR, yet TCRdb's version contains in-frame clones alone and is incomplete. The table includes 350,000 or so clones, roughly 90% detected once. The sequencing input was PBMCs or T cells enriched from blood (not recorded which). The receptors derive from a woman aged 25 to 39 who had been exposed to COVID-19. Both conserved end residues are part of each CDR3. A D gene is named only where the DNA matches it firmly. Size tells how often a clone was seen (once, few, many) or the class of an expanded clone, and some rows leave it out.

cdr3_aa,cdr3_nt,d_call,j_call,v_call,clone_size
CASSSGQGNEQYF,TGTGCCAGCAGCTCCGGACAGGGTAACGAGCAGTACTTC,TRBD1,TRBJ2-7,TRBV7-2,.
CATRETSPPSNEQFF,TGTGCCACCAGAGAAACTAGTCCCCCTTCCAATGAGCAGTTCTTC,.,TRBJ2-1,TRBV24-1,.
CASSESPYGYTF,TGTGCCAGCAGTGAATCCCCTTATGGCTACACCTTC,.,TRBJ1-2,TRBV25-1,.
CASSQDLAGGYQETQYF,TGCGCCAGCAGCCAAGATTTGGCGGGAGGGTACCAAGAGACCCAGTACTTC,TRBD2,TRBJ2-5,TRBV4-1,.
CAWSAGLSPDTQYF,TGTGCCTGGAGTGCCGGACTGTCCCCAGATACGCAGTATTTT,.,TRBJ2-3,TRBV30,.
CASRWGDAGGNTEAFF,TGTGCCAGCAGATGGGGTGACGCGGGCGGGAACACTGAAGCTTTCTTT,.,TRBJ1-1,TRBV28,.
CASSLESGGNQPQHF,TGTGCCAGCAGCTTAGAGTCCGGGGGCAATCAGCCCCAGCATTTT,.,TRBJ1-5,TRBV7-9,.
CSVEDQGAGQPQHF,TGCAGCGTTGAAGATCAGGGGGCGGGGCAGCCCCAGCATTTT,TRBD1,TRBJ1-5,TRBV29-1,.
CASSQGGQGATNEKLFF,TGCGCCAGCAGCCAAGGGGGGCAGGGGGCAACTAATGAAAAACTGTTTTTT,TRBD1,TRBJ1-4,TRBV4-1,once
CASSPDRSSYNEQFF,TGTGCCAGTAGCCCAGACAGGAGCTCCTACAATGAGCAGTTCTTC,.,TRBJ2-1,TRBV19,.
CATSEAPSSGVSSYNEQFF,TGTGCCACCAGTGAGGCCCCCTCCAGCGGGGTTAGCTCCTACAATGAGCAGTTCTTC,TRBD2,TRBJ2-1,TRBV24-1,.
CASSTRDRRLELAGGHEQYF,TGTGCCAGCAGCACCCGGGACAGGCGGCTCGAGCTAGCGGGAGGGCACGAGCAGTACTTC,TRBD2,TRBJ2-7,TRBV7-4,.
CAWSRDSFYGYTF,TGTGCCTGGAGTCGGGACAGCTTCTATGGCTACACCTTC,TRBD1,TRBJ1-2,TRBV30,.
CASSYSGTYGANVLTF,TGTGCCAGCAGTTACTCAGGGACATATGGGGCCAACGTCCTGACTTTC,.,TRBJ2-6,TRBV6-5,.
CASSQGGQHNSPLHF,TGTGCCAGCAGCCAAGGGGGACAACATAATTCACCCCTCCACTTT,.,TRBJ1-6,TRBV3-1/TRBV3-2,.
CASTSGLAGQYEQYF,TGTGCCAGCACCTCGGGACTAGCGGGACAATACGAGCAGTACTTC,TRBD2,TRBJ2-7,TRBV28,.
CASSPSLGGGRNQPQHF,TGTGCCAGCAGCCCTTCACTCGGGGGAGGACGCAATCAGCCCCAGCATTTT,.,TRBJ1-5,TRBV6-2/TRBV6-3,.
CASSPRDSHKTMNTEAFF,TGTGCCAGCAGCCCGAGGGACAGCCATAAAACTATGAACACTGAAGCTTTCTTT,TRBD1,TRBJ1-1,TRBV11-2,few
CASSPPAGSAYEQYF,TGTGCCAGCTCACCACCGGCAGGGTCCGCCTACGAGCAGTACTTC,.,TRBJ2-7,TRBV18,.
CASRPTAYGYTF,TGTGCCAGTCGACCGACAGCATATGGCTACACCTTC,.,TRBJ1-2,TRBV28,.
CASRTYRNEQFF,TGTGCCAGCAGGACCTACAGAAATGAGCAGTTCTTC,.,TRBJ2-1,TRBV6-5,.
CASSSQQGYEQYF,TGTGCTAGCAGCTCCCAACAGGGCTACGAGCAGTACTTC,.,TRBJ2-7,TRBV7-7,.